The clone carrying this T cell receptor beta chain was found once. These data are taken from a study of shared clonotypes between healthy human individuals. The data were produced by immunoSEQ multiplex PCR, yet TCRdb's version contains in-frame clones alone and is incomplete. The sample lists 2,100,000 or so clones, 90% to 96% occurring once. CDR1 MGHRA and CDR2 YSYEKL come from the germline V gene. V was pared by 1 base and J by 0 bases, with 12 bases of the junction left unmatched. There are 20 residues in the CDR3. The sequence came from a man aged 18 to 29 in good health. Sample: naive CD4+ T cells sorted from blood. Subset denoted: CD45RA+ positively selected. The chain uses TRBV4-1 and TRBJ1-5, with 10 positions matching TRBD1. CDR3 sequence: CASSQVGGTGAVYSNQPQHF. CDR3 sequence (DNA): TGCGCCAGCAGCCAAGTTGGGGGGACAGGGGCGGTGTATAGCAATCAGCCCCAGCATTTT.